The 6 T cell receptor beta chains given below trace back to one sample, sequenced in a study of blood T cell repertoires in COVID-19. Assay: immunoSEQ multiplex PCR; the TCRdb copy retains only in-frame clones and omits some. The repertoire holds around 180,000 clones, with over 70% as singletons. Sequencing input: peripheral blood. Receptors were obtained from a man aged 55 to 70 with active or convalescent COVID-19.

The V and J genes are TRBV27 and TRBJ1-2; possibly TRBD1 for D (5 bases). This CDR3 is 15 amino acids long. The germline gives CDR1 MNHEY, CDR2 SMNVEV (reference sequence). V was trimmed by 2 bases and J by 2 bases, leaving 12 bases between them. The CDR3 sequence: CASSLVPGLNYGYTF. The CDR3 DNA reads as TGTGCCAGCAGTTTAGTGCCAGGGCTAAACTATGGCTACACCTTC.

The CDR3 DNA is TGTGCCAGCAGCCTGGGGGGGACAGGGGGCTACGAGCAGTACTTC. It translates to CASSLGGTGGYEQYF. The rearrangement uses TRBV28 and TRBJ2-7; 11 nucleotides match TRBD1. Trimming cost V 6 bases and J 3 bases; bases outside gene matches: 7. This CDR3 comprises 15 residues. The germline V gene has CDR1 MDHEN and CDR2 SYDVKM.

The chain has TRBV2 and TRBJ2-1; maybe TRBD2 (5 bases). CDR3 length: 14 residues. The germline V gene encodes CDR1 SNHLY and CDR2 FYNNEI. Trimming stripped 6 bases from V and 2 bases from J, with 11 bases between. The chain's CDR3 is CASSLAFTYNEQFF. In DNA, the CDR3 is TGTGCCAGCAGCCTAGCTTTCACCTACAATGAGCAGTTCTTC.

The CDR3 here is CASSRGGFLETQYF. The CDR3 nucleotides are TGTGCCAGCAGCAGAGGGGGCTTTCTAGAGACCCAGTACTTC. The chain couples TRBV7-9 to TRBJ2-5, with 7 positions matching TRBD1. Germline V lookup: CDR1 SEHNR, CDR2 FQNEAQ (reference sequence). This CDR3 is built from 14 residues. With V trimmed by 5 bases and J by 4 bases, 7 bases remained unmatched.

The chain uses TRBV27 and TRBJ2-7; the D gene is possibly TRBD2 (5 bases). Trimming pared 1 base from V and 5 bases from J, leaving 15 bases between. CDR1 and CDR2 from the germline V gene are MNHEY and SMNVEV (reference sequence). The CDR3 is 15 amino acids. CDR3 sequence: CASSLFVRGSHEQYF. The CDR3 DNA sequence: TGTGCCAGCAGTTTATTTGTTCGAGGGAGCCACGAGCAGTACTTC.

The rearrangement links TRBV4-1 to TRBJ2-7; the match to TRBD2 covers 9 bases. J gave up 3 bases and V 2 bases, and 5 bases lay outside the gene matches. The CDR3 is made up of 15 amino acids. Germline CDR1 reads MGHRA; CDR2 reads YSYEKL. The CDR3 DNA follows: TGCGCCAGCAGCCAAATAGCGGGAGAGAGCTACGAGCAGTACTTC. Protein sequence: CASSQIAGESYEQYF.